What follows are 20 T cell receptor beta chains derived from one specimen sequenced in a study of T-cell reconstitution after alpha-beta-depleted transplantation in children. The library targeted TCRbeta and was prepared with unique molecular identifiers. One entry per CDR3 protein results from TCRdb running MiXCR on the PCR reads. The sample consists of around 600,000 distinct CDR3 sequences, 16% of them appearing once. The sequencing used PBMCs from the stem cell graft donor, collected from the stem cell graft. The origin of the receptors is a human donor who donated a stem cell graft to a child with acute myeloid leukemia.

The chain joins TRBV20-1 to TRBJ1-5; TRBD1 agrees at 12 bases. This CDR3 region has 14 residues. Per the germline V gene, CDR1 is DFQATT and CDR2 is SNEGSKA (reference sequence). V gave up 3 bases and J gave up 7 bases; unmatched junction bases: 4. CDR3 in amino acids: CSARAGTGGQPQHF. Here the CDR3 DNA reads TGCAGTGCTAGGGCCGGGACAGGGGGCCAGCCCCAGCATTTT.

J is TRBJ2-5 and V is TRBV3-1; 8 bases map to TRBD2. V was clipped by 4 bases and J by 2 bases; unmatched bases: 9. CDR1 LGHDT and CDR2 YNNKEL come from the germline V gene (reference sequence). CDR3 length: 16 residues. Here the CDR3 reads CASSRTGTRYQETQYF. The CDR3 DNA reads TGTGCCAGCAGCCGCACCGGGACTAGATATCAAGAGACCCAGTACTTC.

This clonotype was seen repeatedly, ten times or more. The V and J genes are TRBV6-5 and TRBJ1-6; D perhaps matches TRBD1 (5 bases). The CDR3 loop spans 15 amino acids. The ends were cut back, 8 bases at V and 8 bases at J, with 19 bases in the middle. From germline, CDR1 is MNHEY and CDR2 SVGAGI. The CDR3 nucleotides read TGTGCCAGCCATAGTCGGGCAGGGACCCATTCACCCCTCCACTTT. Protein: CASHSRAGTHSPLHF.

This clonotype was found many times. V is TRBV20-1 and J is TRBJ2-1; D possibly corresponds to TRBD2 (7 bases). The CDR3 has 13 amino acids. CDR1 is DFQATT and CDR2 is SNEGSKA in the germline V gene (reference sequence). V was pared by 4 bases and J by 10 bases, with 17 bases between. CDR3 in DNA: TGCAGTGCTAAGGGGGGGGGCGATTGGGAGCAGTTCTTC. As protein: CSAKGGGDWEQFF.

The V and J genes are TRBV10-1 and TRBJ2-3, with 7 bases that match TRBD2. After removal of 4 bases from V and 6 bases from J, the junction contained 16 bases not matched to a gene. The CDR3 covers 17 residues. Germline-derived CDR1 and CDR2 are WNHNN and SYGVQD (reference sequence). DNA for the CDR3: TGCGCCAGCAGTGTGGGGGGGAACTCATCACGAATGGATACGCAGTATTTT. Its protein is CASSVGGNSSRMDTQYF.

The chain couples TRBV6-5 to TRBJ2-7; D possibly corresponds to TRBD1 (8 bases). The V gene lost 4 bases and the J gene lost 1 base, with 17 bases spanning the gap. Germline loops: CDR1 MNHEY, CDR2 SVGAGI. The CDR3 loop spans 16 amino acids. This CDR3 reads CASSSPGQGGSYEQYF. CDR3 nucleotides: TGTGCCAGCAGTTCCCCCGGACAGGGAGGGTCCTACGAGCAGTACTTC.

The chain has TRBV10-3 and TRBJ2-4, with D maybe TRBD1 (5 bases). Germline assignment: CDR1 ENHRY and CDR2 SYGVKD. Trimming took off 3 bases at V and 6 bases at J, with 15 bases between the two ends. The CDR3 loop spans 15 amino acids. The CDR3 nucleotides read TGTGCCATCAGTGACCACGAGGACATGCTAAACATTCAGTACTTC. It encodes CAISDHEDMLNIQYF.

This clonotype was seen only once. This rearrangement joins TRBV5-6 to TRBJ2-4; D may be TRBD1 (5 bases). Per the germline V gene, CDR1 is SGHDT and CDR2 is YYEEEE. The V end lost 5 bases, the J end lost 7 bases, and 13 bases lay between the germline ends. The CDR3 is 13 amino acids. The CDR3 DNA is TGTGCCAGCAGGTCCCTAGGGGTGAACATTCAGTACTTC. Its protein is CASRSLGVNIQYF.

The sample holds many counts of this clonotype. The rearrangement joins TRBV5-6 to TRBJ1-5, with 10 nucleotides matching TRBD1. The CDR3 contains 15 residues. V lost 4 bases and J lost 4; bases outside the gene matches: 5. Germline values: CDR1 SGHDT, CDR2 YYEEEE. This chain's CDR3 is CASSGGQGVNQPQHF. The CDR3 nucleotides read TGTGCCAGCAGCGGAGGACAGGGGGTAAATCAGCCCCAGCATTTT. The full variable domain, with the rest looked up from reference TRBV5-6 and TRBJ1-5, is DAGVTQSPTHLIKTRGQQVTLRCSPKSGHDTVSWYQQALGQGPQFIFQYYEEEERQRGNFPDRFSGHQFPNYSSELNVNALLLGDSALYLCASSGGQGVNQPQHFGDGTRLSIL.

For the CDR3, the DNA is TGTGCCAGCTCCCCGGGAGAGATTGGGGGGCCTATGAACACTGAAGCTTTCTTT. As protein: CASSPGEIGGPMNTEAFF. This rearrangement joins TRBV18 to TRBJ1-1; the D gene is possibly TRBD1 (6 bases). The germline V gene has CDR1 KGHSH and CDR2 LQKENI. The CDR3 is 18 amino acids. V lost 6 bases and J lost 0, with 23 bases in between.

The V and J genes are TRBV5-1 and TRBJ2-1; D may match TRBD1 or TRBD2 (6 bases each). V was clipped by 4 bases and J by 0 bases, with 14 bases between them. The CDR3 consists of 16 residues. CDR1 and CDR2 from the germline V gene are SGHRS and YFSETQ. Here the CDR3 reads CASSAGDWGSYNEQFF. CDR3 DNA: TGCGCCAGCAGCGCAGGGGACTGGGGCTCCTACAATGAGCAGTTCTTC.

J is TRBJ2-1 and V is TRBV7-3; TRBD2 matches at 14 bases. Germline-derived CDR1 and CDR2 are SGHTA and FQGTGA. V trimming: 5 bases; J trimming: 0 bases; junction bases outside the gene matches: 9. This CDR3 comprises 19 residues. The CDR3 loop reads CASSPNGLAGGRSYNEQFF. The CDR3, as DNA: TGTGCCAGCAGCCCGAACGGACTAGCGGGGGGCCGCTCCTACAATGAGCAGTTCTTC.

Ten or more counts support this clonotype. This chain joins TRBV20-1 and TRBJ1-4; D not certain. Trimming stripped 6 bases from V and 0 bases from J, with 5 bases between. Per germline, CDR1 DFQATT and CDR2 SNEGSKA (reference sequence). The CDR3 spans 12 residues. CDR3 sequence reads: CSAHATNEKLFF. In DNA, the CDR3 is TGCAGTGCCCACGCAACTAATGAAAAACTGTTTTTT.

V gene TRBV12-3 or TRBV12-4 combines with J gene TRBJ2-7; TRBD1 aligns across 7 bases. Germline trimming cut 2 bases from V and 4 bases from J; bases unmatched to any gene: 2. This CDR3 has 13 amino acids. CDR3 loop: CASSLSRGYEQYF. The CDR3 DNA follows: TGTGCCAGCAGTTTATCCAGGGGGTACGAGCAGTACTTC.

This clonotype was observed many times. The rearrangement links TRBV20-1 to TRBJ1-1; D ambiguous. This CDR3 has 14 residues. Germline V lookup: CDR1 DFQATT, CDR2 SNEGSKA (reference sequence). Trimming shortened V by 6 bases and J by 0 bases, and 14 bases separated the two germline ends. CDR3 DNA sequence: TGCAGTGCGGCACTGAGCCTTCTGAACACTGAAGCTTTCTTT. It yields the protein CSAALSLLNTEAFF.

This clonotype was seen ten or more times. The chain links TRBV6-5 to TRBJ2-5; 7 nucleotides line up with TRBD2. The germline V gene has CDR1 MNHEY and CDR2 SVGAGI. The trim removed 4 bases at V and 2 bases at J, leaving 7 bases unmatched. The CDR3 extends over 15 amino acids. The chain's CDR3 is CASSFRQGGQETQYF. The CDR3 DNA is TGTGCCAGCAGTTTCCGGCAGGGAGGGCAAGAGACCCAGTACTTC.

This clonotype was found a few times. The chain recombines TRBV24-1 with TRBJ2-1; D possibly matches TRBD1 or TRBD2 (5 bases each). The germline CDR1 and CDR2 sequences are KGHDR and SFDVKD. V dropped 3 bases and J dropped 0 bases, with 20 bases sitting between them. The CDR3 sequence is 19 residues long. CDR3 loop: CATSDRGGPYSSSYNEQFF. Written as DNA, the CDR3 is TGTGCCACCAGTGATCGTGGGGGTCCCTACTCCAGCTCCTACAATGAGCAGTTCTTC.

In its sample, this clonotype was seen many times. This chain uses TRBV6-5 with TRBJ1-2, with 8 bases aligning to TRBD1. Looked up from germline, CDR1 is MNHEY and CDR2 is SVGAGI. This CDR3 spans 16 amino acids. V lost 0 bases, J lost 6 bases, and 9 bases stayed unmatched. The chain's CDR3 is CASSYSFSGRGHGYTF. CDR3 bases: TGTGCCAGCAGTTACTCTTTTTCGGGCAGGGGGCATGGCTACACCTTC.

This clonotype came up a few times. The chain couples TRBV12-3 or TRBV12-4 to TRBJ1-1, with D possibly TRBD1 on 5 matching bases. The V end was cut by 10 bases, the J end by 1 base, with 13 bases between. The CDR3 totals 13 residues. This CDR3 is CAIRRQSNTEAFF. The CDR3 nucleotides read TGTGCCATCAGGAGACAGTCGAACACTGAAGCTTTCTTT.

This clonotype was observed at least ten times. The DNA for the CDR3 is TGCAGTGCTAGAGTAGCGGGGCAGAAGATCAAAAACATTCAGTACTTC. Encoded protein: CSARVAGQKIKNIQYF. The rearrangement links TRBV20-1 to TRBJ2-4; TRBD2 matches 8 bases. This CDR3 is built from 16 residues. The V segment lost 1 base and the J segment 3 bases; nucleotides outside the gene matches: 8. Germline lookup yields CDR1 DFQATT and CDR2 SNEGSKA (reference sequence).